The T cell receptor beta chain under discussion was sequenced for a study of regulatory T cells in long-lasting Graves disease. Relying on iRepertoire HTBI primers and Arm-PCR of CDR3 regions, the team built TCR beta libraries. MiXCR, applied by TCRdb to the multiplex PCR reads, yields one record per CDR3 protein. The sample carries around 450,000 distinct CDR3 sequences, roughly 21% recorded once. General study findings and limits: The researchers studied only peripheral blood, not thyroid tissue.

As for time point: persistent/refractory GD, antithyroid drugs over 5 years with positive TRAb. RNA extracted from PBMCs served as the sequencing template. Graves' disease diagnoses used American Thyroid Association guidelines. Trimming cost V 4 bases and J 6 bases, with 12 bases left between them. Germline lookup yields CDR1 SNHLY and CDR2 FYNNEI. This CDR3 has 13 amino acids. This clonotype was observed at least ten times. Its target is not known. The rearrangement uses TRBV2 and TRBJ1-2; possibly TRBD1 for D (6 bases). This sequence originates from a female donor with Graves disease. This material consisted of peripheral blood mononuclear cells (PBMCs), taken when the disease was refractory, from a patient treated with antithyroid drugs. CDR3 sequence (DNA): TGTGCCAGCAGTGGGGGGGGGCGTAATGGCTACACCTTC. Translated, it gives CASSGGGRNGYTF.